This section outlines one T cell receptor (beta chain) sequence together with its context. Its antigen is undetermined. Combining a sample-barcoded 5' primer with a J-beta primer mix, a second PCR ran for roughly 7 to 12 cycles. TCRdb re-called the 5' RACE reads through MiXCR, storing one row per CDR3 protein. The sample records 1.2 million to 1.5 million distinct CDR3 sequences, roughly 40% being singletons. These data are taken from a study of blood T cells in healthy people across ages. Whole-study findings and limits: Fewer expanded clones and more diversity marked long-lived versus aged donors.

V lost 3 bases to trimming and J lost 4 bases; unmatched junction nucleotides: 12. The CDR3 sequence is 17 residues long. Germline lookup yields CDR1 LGHNA and CDR2 YNFKEQ. The clonotype was recovered from a woman between 18 and 30 years old in good health. This chain joins TRBV4-2 and TRBJ2-3; 8 nucleotides match TRBD2. The sequencing input was blood. CDR3 loop: CASSQDPEGRGADTQYF. The CDR3 DNA is TGTGCCAGCAGCCAGGACCCAGAGGGGCGGGGGGCAGATACGCAGTATTTT.